The clone carrying this T cell receptor (beta chain) was detected only a few times. As yet, its antigen is unknown. Use of 60 Vbeta and 13 Jbeta primers characterized the PCR. Generated by immunoSEQ multiplex PCR, the TCRdb table keeps only in-frame clones and is missing some. The sample has 150,000 to 200,000 clones; around three quarters are singletons. The CDR3 extends over 16 amino acids. In germline, CDR1 is MNHEY, CDR2 SMNVEV (reference sequence). V was pared by 7 bases and J by 8 bases, with 21 bases between. This sample was included in a study of cytomegalovirus exposure and HLA in healthy donors. Whole-study results and caveats: There was a cluster of highly shared sequence variants that was likely a sequencing artifact. Most CMV-associated TCR beta chains appeared HLA-restricted in a later analysis. A classifier reportedly called cytomegalovirus status with high sensitivity and specificity.

The source is a man aged 25 to 40 in good health and CMV-seronegative. The rearrangement links TRBV27 to TRBJ1-6; D gene unclear. The specimen was PBMCs. This CDR3 is CASTSSLDISYSPLHF. CDR3 nucleotide sequence: TGTGCCAGCACCTCCTCCTTAGACATTTCATATTCACCCCTCCACTTT.